This T cell receptor beta chain is drawn from a study of multiple sclerosis patients with progressive multifocal leukoencephalopathy (dated by TCRdb to the late 2010s). Notes on the research overall: Peripheral T and B cells were examined in MS patients who went on to develop PML (4 under natalizumab, 1 after alemtuzumab) as well as in treated patients who did not. From before therapy, through 6 and 12 months, up to PML onset, two natalizumab-treated patients who later developed PML were tracked longitudinally. The study aimed to detect JC virus-specific or public T-cell expansions arising at the time of PML onset.

Amplification of TRB CDR3 regions from genomic DNA was performed at survey-level depth using the immunoSEQ two-step multiplex PCR. Synthetic inline TR CDR3 controls covering all V-J pairings were spiked into each PCR to estimate template counts and remove amplification bias. Reads were processed so that amplification and sequencing bias were reduced, and quantification was performed against synthetic TR CDR3 analogs. The paper's data handling went like this. Raw data were processed in ImmunoSEQ Analyzer, with out-of-frame sequences and CDR3s containing stop codons removed, and genes were named according to IMGT nomenclature. Normalized Shannon entropy, defined as 1 minus Pielou's evenness, served as the summary measure of repertoire diversity. Two TRB sequences were counted as identical only if the two sequences had the same V gene, J gene and CDR3. Public PML clonotypes were defined as CDR3s shared by two or more PML-onset samples but absent from earlier samples, from controls, and from public databases. Skylign with the observed count method was used to analyze CDR3 amino acid composition at each position. Imported from immuneACCESS, the table was reduced by TCRdb to in-frame sequences with V and J called. These copies leave out some clones; in studies compared against another copy, an unresolved V gene accounts for under half, and the cause of the remainder is not known. V and J calls plus clone size are reproduced from that table; the DNA served to infer D and trimming. Across this sample there are under 30,000 clones, with approximately 89% seen only once. The ten largest clones take up 2% to 2.5% of the sample.

A word on this clone: Its antigen is currently not known. No much larger clone exists at a distance of one base, and base qualities are not known.

Overall study results and their limits: Only peripheral blood was analyzed, although cerebrospinal fluid or brain lymphocytes might be more informative for natalizumab-associated PML. In most PML patients, lower normalized Shannon entropy suggested less diverse TRB repertoires, while the natalizumab-treated controls had values close to 1. Given the small, descriptive cohort, it remained unclear whether the study findings reflect JC virus infection or general immunocompromise. Although TRB clones above 0.5% frequency turned up only in PML patients, the clones expanded at PML onset were already present before and during natalizumab therapy. No common TRBV or TRBJ gene usage or preferential TRBV-TRBJ pairings were detected when PML developed.

According to the germline V gene, CDR1 reads MNHEY and CDR2 reads SVGAGI. V gives up 0 bases and J gives up 2 bases, and the segment between their germline ends measures 13 bases. CDR3 length: 16 amino acids, cysteine to phenylalanine. The read is trimmed to its CDR3 DNA, 48 bases read in frame from base 1. The sample's time point label is to be understood as: roughly 13 months of natalizumab therapy. The treatment or condition label on this specimen signifies: on natalizumab therapy at sampling. A handful of MS patients treated with natalizumab who did not develop PML were sampled longitudinally as controls. Every listed patient had received interferon beta before, and every PML patient was female. Blood samples at T1 and T2 were obtained at 6 and 12 months of natalizumab therapy, respectively. Ficoll-Hypaque density gradient centrifugation was used to isolate peripheral blood mononuclear cells.

The TCR comes from a man younger than 40 with multiple sclerosis. The source material was PBMCs, sampled from a patient treated with natalizumab. This receptor chain uses TRBV6-5 and TRBJ1-2; tentative D gene TRBD1, with 5 bases matching. CDR3 sequence: CASSYSGAGGNYGYTF. The DNA sequence reads TGTGCCAGCAGTTACTCGGGTGCGGGGGGGAACTATGGCTACACCTTC.